These T cell receptor beta chains were read from a single sample in a study of blood T cell repertoires in COVID-19. TCRdb's table, derived via immunoSEQ multiplex PCR, lists solely in-frame clones and lacks some. The data contain about 200,000 clones, roughly 80% of them singletons. The sequenced sample consisted of peripheral blood. The receptors come from a woman aged 70-85 years with acute or convalescent COVID-19. CDR3s include the opening cysteine and the closing phenylalanine or tryptophan. The order of the fields is D gene, V gene, J gene, CDR3 DNA, CDR3 protein. The D gene is left open where the match is weak.

TRBD1	TRBV6-5	TRBJ2-1	TGTGCCAGCAACCTGGACAGGGGGCTTGACAATGAGCAGTTCTTC	CASNLDRGLDNEQFF
TRBD1	TRBV4-1	TRBJ1-2	TGCGCCAGCAGCCCGACAGGGACCTATGGCTACACCTTC	CASSPTGTYGYTF
.	TRBV7-2	TRBJ2-1	TGTGCCAGCAGCCCTTCTGGTGGCCGACGGGGTGAGCAGTTCTTC	CASSPSGGRRGEQFF
TRBD2	TRBV19	TRBJ2-2	TGTGCCAGTAGCATAGCGGGAGTTGTCACCGGGGAGCTGTTTTTT	CASSIAGVVTGELFF
TRBD2	TRBV9	TRBJ2-1	TGTGCCAGCAGCGTAGGGCTAGCGGGATACAATGAGCAGTTCTTC	CASSVGLAGYNEQFF
.	TRBV6-5	TRBJ1-2	TGTGCCAGCAGTTACTCATTCGGACAGAGCTTCTATGGCTACACCTTC	CASSYSFGQSFYGYTF
TRBD1	TRBV6-2/TRBV6-3	TRBJ1-1	TGTGCCAGCAGTTCCCCGACAGGGGGCATCTTTACTGAAGCTTTCTTT	CASSSPTGGIFTEAFF
.	TRBV5-1	TRBJ2-1	TGCGCCAGCAGCTTGGCCTGGCGGGGACATGAGCAGTTCTTC	CASSLAWRGHEQFF
TRBD1	TRBV6-5	TRBJ1-1	TGTGCCAGTACGACAGGGTGGAACACTGAAGCTTTCTTT	CASTTGWNTEAFF
TRBD1	TRBV10-2	TRBJ1-2	TGCGCCAGCAGCGGGACAGGGGGAGTCTATGGCTACACCTTC	CASSGTGGVYGYTF
.	TRBV5-1	TRBJ2-3	TGCGCCAGCAGCTTGGCGCGAGCTAGCGGCACAGATACGCAGTATTTT	CASSLARASGTDTQYF
.	TRBV14	TRBJ1-3	TGTGCCAGCAGCCAACTGGGACTGCGCTCTGGAAACACCATATATTTT	CASSQLGLRSGNTIYF
TRBD2	TRBV7-8	TRBJ2-1	TGTGCCAGCAGCTTAACGGGAGGGCGGTACAATGAGCAGTTCTTC	CASSLTGGRYNEQFF